Following are 7 T cell receptor beta chains from one sample sequenced in a study of CD8 T cells in ankylosing spondylitis. TCRdb fed the 5' RACE reads into MiXCR, producing one record per CDR3 protein. The sample has hundreds of thousands of distinct CDR3 sequences, over 9.5% seen once. The sample comprised blood, either unsorted or a sorted T cell fraction (not recorded which). The receptors originated from a male donor with ankylosing spondylitis or in good health (not recorded which).

This clonotype was recorded many times. Here the CDR3 reads CASSLSGLGNQPQHF. CDR3 bases: TGCGCCAGCAGCTTATCAGGGCTGGGCAATCAGCCCCAGCATTTT. J is TRBJ1-5 and V is TRBV5-1; tentatively, D is TRBD1 (5 bases). CDR1 and CDR2 (germline): SGHRS, YFSETQ. CDR3 length: 15 amino acids. Trimming removed 2 bases from V and 2 bases from J, with 11 bases in between.

This clonotype showed up many times. This chain connects TRBV5-1 to TRBJ2-1, with 10 positions matching TRBD2. The V and J ends lost 0 bases and 8 bases, in that order; junction bases with no gene match: 5. The CDR3 contains 15 residues. Looked up from germline, CDR1 is SGHRS and CDR2 is YFSETQ. The CDR3 is CASSLASGGRDEQFF. CDR3 nucleotides: TGCGCCAGCAGCTTGGCTAGCGGGGGTAGGGATGAGCAGTTCTTC.

J is TRBJ1-6 and V is TRBV14; 7 nucleotides agree with TRBD1. The CDR3 is made up of 15 amino acids. The V gene end was trimmed by 2 bases and the J gene end by 10 bases; junction bases not matched to a gene: 8. Looked up from germline, CDR1 is SGHDN and CDR2 is FVKESK. CDR3 protein: CASSQLGQLISPLHF. CDR3 in DNA: TGTGCCAGCAGCCAACTGGGACAGTTAATCTCACCCCTCCACTTT.

This clonotype was recorded many times. This rearrangement joins TRBV7-3 to TRBJ2-3; D is undetermined. V shed 1 base and J shed 3 bases, with 5 bases lying between them. The CDR3 extends over 13 amino acids. Germline values: CDR1 SGHTA, CDR2 FQGTGA. The CDR3 DNA is TGTGCCAGCAGCTTAATCCCGACAGATACGCAGTATTTT. Translating it yields CASSLIPTDTQYF.

This clonotype was recorded at least ten times. The chain employs TRBV7-9 and TRBJ2-3, with TRBD2 matching 8 bases. The CDR3 extends over 17 amino acids. With 5 bases clipped from V and 2 bases from J, the junction kept 12 bases outside the gene matches. Germline CDR1 reads SEHNR; CDR2 reads FQNEAQ (reference sequence). The CDR3 coding sequence is TGTGCCAGCAGCCAACAGGCCGGGACTAGGTTCACAGATACGCAGTATTTT. This sequence encodes CASSQQAGTRFTDTQYF.

V usage is TRBV20-1 and J usage is TRBJ2-7, with 8 nucleotides matching TRBD2. J was trimmed by 2 bases and V by 6 bases; bases with no gene match: 15. Per germline, CDR1 DFQATT and CDR2 SNEGSKA (reference sequence). The CDR3 spans 16 residues. CDR3 protein: CSADRIKAGGPYEQYF. CDR3 DNA sequence: TGCAGTGCGGACCGGATCAAGGCGGGGGGTCCCTACGAGCAGTACTTC.

The sample holds many counts of this clonotype. V usage is TRBV24-1 and J usage is TRBJ2-2; perhaps TRBD2 as D (5 bases). Trimming removed 1 base from V and 2 bases from J, with 7 bases in between. The germline V gene encodes CDR1 KGHDR and CDR2 SFDVKD. The CDR3 totals 15 residues. The CDR3 loop reads CATSDFEGNTGELFF. The CDR3 DNA sequence: TGTGCCACCAGTGATTTTGAGGGAAACACCGGGGAGCTGTTTTTT.